The 4 T cell receptor beta chains below come from one sample, sequenced in a study of blood T cells in healthy people across ages (dated by TCRdb to 2015 to 2017). Library prep was done by 5' RACE. Instrument on record: Illumina HiSeq 2500. A second PCR of roughly 6 to 11 cycles was performed with a sample-barcoded 5' primer and a J-beta primer mix. TCRdb applied fastp at Q25 and MiXCR to the public reads, then kept only in-frame beta chains. Identical CDR3 protein sequences are pooled into one entry, listed with their most common genes and DNA. Within this sample are around 1,000,000 distinct CDR3 sequences, with 35% to 40% of them counted one time only. Under 15% of the sample belongs to the ten largest clones. The sample consisted of blood. The receptors stem from a man younger than 35 in good health.

V is TRBV20-1 and J is TRBJ1-5, with 7 bases fitting TRBD1. Losses at the gene ends were 6 bases for V and 1 base for J; bases not matched to a gene: 6. Germline V gene data show CDR1 as DFQATT and CDR2 as SNEGSKA (reference sequence). The CDR3 consists of 14 residues. This chain's CDR3 is CSACHRGSNQPQHF. CDR3 in DNA: TGCAGTGCGTGCCACAGGGGAAGCAATCAGCCCCAGCATTTT.

The gene calls are TRBV29-1 and TRBJ2-5; D gene unclear. Trimming pared 3 bases from V and 3 bases from J, leaving 11 bases between. The CDR3 runs to 13 residues. The V gene's germline CDR1 is SQVTM and CDR2 ANQGSEA. The CDR3 loop reads CSVEWLAKETQYF. The CDR3 DNA sequence: TGCAGCGTTGAGTGGTTGGCAAAAGAGACCCAGTACTTC.

This clonotype appeared a few times. The chain uses TRBV5-1 and TRBJ2-3, with D possibly TRBD2 on 6 matching bases. Germline V gene data show CDR1 as SGHRS and CDR2 as YFSETQ. The CDR3 sequence is 16 residues long. Trimming cost V 2 bases and J 9 bases, with 22 bases left between them. CDR3 protein: CASSFLRRELEATQYF. The CDR3 DNA reads as TGCGCCAGCAGCTTTTTACGGAGGGAGCTCGAGGCGACGCAGTATTTT.

There are a few counts of this clonotype. V and J are TRBV30 and TRBJ2-7; D is unresolved. Trimming left V 3 bases short and J 3 bases short, with 6 bases between. This CDR3 is built from 11 residues. Germline V gene data show CDR1 as GTSNPN and CDR2 as SVGIG (reference sequence). CDR3 nucleotide sequence: TGTGCCTGGAGCGTCAACTACGAGCAGTACTTC. Protein sequence: CAWSVNYEQYF.